These 19 T cell receptor beta chains originate from one sample sequenced in a study of blood T cell repertoires in COVID-19. TCRdb's copy holds only in-frame clones and misses some; the assay was immunoSEQ multiplex PCR. The data hold approximately 30,000 clones, with approximately 90% observed a single time. Sequenced sample: peripheral blood. These receptors were taken from a woman of 80 years or more with active or convalescent COVID-19.

The chain carries TRBV12-3 or TRBV12-4 and TRBJ1-2; unclear D gene. The CDR3 loop spans 13 amino acids. Trimming removed 3 bases at V and 8 bases at J, with 13 bases between. DNA of the CDR3: TGTGCCAGCAGTTTTGGGCAGGCTCGCGGCTACACCTTC. This gives the protein CASSFGQARGYTF.

As concerns this clone: Relative to the germline gene, one junction end is altered; a read error may explain this. The chain combines TRBV19 with TRBJ1-6; 8 bases agree with TRBD1. Germline V gene data show CDR1 as LNHDA and CDR2 as SQIVND (reference sequence). The CDR3 runs to 15 residues. The CDR3 here is CASRAGGSDNSPLHF. CDR3 nucleotides: TGTGCCAGTAGGGCAGGGGGCTCCGATAATTCACCCCTCCACTTT.

This chain connects TRBV6-1 to TRBJ1-4; D is perhaps TRBD1 (5 bases). This CDR3 contains 18 residues. CDR1 is MNHNS, CDR2 SASEGT, per germline. Trimming left V 0 bases short and J 5 bases short, with 19 bases between. The CDR3 bases are TGTGCCAGCAGTGAAGCGCTTGGGGTTAGCAGGGCAAATGAAAAACTGTTTTTT. It is translated as CASSEALGVSRANEKLFF.

The V and J genes are TRBV4-1 and TRBJ1-4; 7 bases align to TRBD1. Germline assignment: CDR1 MGHRA and CDR2 YSYEKL. CDR3 length: 13 residues. Trimming cost V 1 base and J 15 bases; bases outside gene matches: 8. CDR3: CASSQVLGGDMFF. The CDR3, as DNA: TGCGCCAGCAGCCAAGTCTTAGGGGGCGATATGTTTTTT.

This chain's CDR3 is CASSDYANSPLHF. The CDR3 DNA reads TGTGCCAGCAGTGATTATGCGAATTCACCCCTCCACTTT. The chain combines TRBV6-4 with TRBJ1-6; no clear D. CDR1 is MRHNA and CDR2 is SNTAGT in the germline V gene. Trimming cost V 3 bases and J 7 bases, with 7 bases left between them. The length of the CDR3 is 13 residues.

This chain joins TRBV7-9 and TRBJ2-3; the D gene is possibly TRBD2 (6 bases). CDR1 and CDR2 (germline): SEHNR, FQNEAQ (reference sequence). The CDR3 consists of 14 residues. V shed 3 bases and J shed 0 bases, with 7 bases lying between them. The CDR3 protein is CASSFGGSTDTQYF. Written as DNA, the CDR3 is TGTGCCAGCAGCTTCGGGGGTAGCACAGATACGCAGTATTTT.

About this clone: Germline and junction disagree at one end, which may indicate a read error. This rearrangement joins TRBV29-1 to TRBJ2-7, with TRBD1 matching over 8 bases. Germline assignment: CDR1 SQVTM and CDR2 ANQGSEA. The CDR3 is made up of 12 amino acids. The DNA for the CDR3 is TGCAGCGTGCTCGGACAGGGTGATATGAACCACTTC. Its translation is CSVLGQGDMNHF.

The gene calls are TRBV2 and TRBJ2-5; 8 bases line up with TRBD1. CDR1 and CDR2 from the germline V gene are SNHLY and FYNNEI. This CDR3 contains 14 residues. V was clipped by 6 bases and J by 1 base; unmatched bases: 4. The CDR3 DNA follows: TGTGCCAGCAGCCGGGACAGGCCCCAAGAGACCCAGTACTTC. Amino acids: CASSRDRPQETQYF.

This clone was found once. V and J are TRBV10-3 and TRBJ1-1, with no clear D. Between the trimmed V and J ends, which lost 6 bases and 0 bases, there was a span of 8 bases. Germline lookup yields CDR1 ENHRY and CDR2 SYGVKD. The CDR3 runs to 13 residues. CDR3 residues: CAISGIMNTEAFF. CDR3 sequence (DNA): TGTGCCATCAGCGGGATAATGAACACTGAAGCTTTCTTT.

The V call is TRBV21-1, the J call TRBJ2-5; the D call in the table, TRBD1, was not verified against the DNA. TRBV21-1 is listed as a pseudogene. The CDR3 extends over 18 amino acids. The CDR3 DNA reads TGTGCCAGCAGCATCCCGACCGACAGAGCTGTCCGACAAGAGACCCAGTACTTC. The encoded protein is CASSIPTDRAVRQETQYF.

V is TRBV9 and J is TRBJ2-1; 7 bases agree with TRBD1. CDR3 length equals 15 residues. With 1 base clipped from V and 5 bases from J, the junction kept 6 bases outside the gene matches. Germline CDR1 and CDR2: SGDLS and YYNGEE. The CDR3 DNA is TGTGCCAGCAGCGTAACAGGGGCTTGGGACAATGAGCAGTTCTTC. Protein sequence: CASSVTGAWDNEQFF.

The gene calls are TRBV2 and TRBJ2-5; 11 bases align to TRBD2. The CDR3 loop spans 14 amino acids. The germline V gene has CDR1 SNHLY and CDR2 FYNNEI. J lost 5 bases, V lost 3 bases, and 2 bases had no gene match. CDR3 bases: TGTGCCAGCAGTGATAGCGGGGGGGTTGAGACCCAGTACTTC. It codes for CASSDSGGVETQYF.

The chain combines TRBV6-1 with TRBJ1-1, with TRBD1 matching 9 bases. CDR1 is MNHNS, CDR2 SASEGT, per germline. The CDR3 is made up of 15 amino acids. V lost 5 bases, J lost 4 bases, and 8 bases stayed unmatched. The CDR3 nucleotides read TGTGCCAGCAGTTCGCCGACAGGGGGAGGCACTGAAGCTTTCTTT. This gives the protein CASSSPTGGGTEAFF.

DNA for the CDR3: TGTGCCAGTAGTTTCAGACAGGATACTACAGATACGCAGTATTTT. Residues: CASSFRQDTTDTQYF. The genes are TRBV19 and TRBJ2-3, with D maybe TRBD1 (6 bases). Germline CDR1 is LNHDA and CDR2 is SQIVND (reference sequence). This CDR3 comprises 15 residues. The V and J ends lost 5 bases and 3 bases respectively, with 15 bases between them.

The V gene is TRBV9, the J gene TRBJ1-3, with 11 bases fitting TRBD1. The germline V gene has CDR1 SGDLS and CDR2 YYNGEE. V shed 0 bases, J shed 9 bases, and the junction held 2 bases outside the gene matches. This CDR3 has 14 amino acids. CDR3 bases: TGTGCCAGCAGCGTAGGGACAGGGGGCTTCACCATATATTTT. It encodes CASSVGTGGFTIYF.

The chain is built from TRBV29-1 and TRBJ2-5; 8 bases fit TRBD1. CDR3 length: 13 residues. V was pared by 7 bases and J by 4 bases, with 8 bases of the junction left unmatched. The V gene's germline CDR1 is SQVTM and CDR2 ANQGSEA. CDR3 in amino acids: CSDRTGLSETQYF. DNA of the CDR3: TGCAGCGACCGGACAGGGTTATCAGAGACCCAGTACTTC.

CDR3 nucleotide sequence: TGTGCCAGCAGCCAGGCGGGACAGTCAGCCAAAAACATTCAGTACTTC. Encoded protein: CASSQAGQSAKNIQYF. This chain joins TRBV3-1 (or the pseudogene TRBV3-2) and TRBJ2-4, with TRBD1 as a possible D gene (7 bases). Germline V gives CDR1 LGHDT, CDR2 YNNKEL (reference sequence). Trimming cost V 3 bases and J 0 bases, with 12 bases left between them. The CDR3 length is 16 residues.

The chain carries TRBV13 and TRBJ2-2, with TRBD2 identical over 7 bases. This CDR3 is 13 amino acids long. From germline, CDR1 is PRHDT and CDR2 FYEKMQ (reference sequence). V lost 3 bases to trimming and J lost 7 bases; unmatched junction nucleotides: 2. The CDR3 here is CASSFRGSGELFF. In DNA form, the CDR3 reads TGTGCCAGCAGCTTCCGCGGGAGCGGGGAGCTGTTTTTT.

The chain joins TRBV19 to TRBJ2-5; D is ambiguous. V dropped 3 bases and J dropped 3 bases, with 5 bases sitting between them. Germline CDR1 and CDR2: LNHDA and SQIVND (reference sequence). The CDR3 has 12 residues. The CDR3 sequence: CASSINKETQYF. In DNA form, the CDR3 reads TGTGCCAGTAGTATCAACAAAGAGACCCAGTACTTC. Using reference TRBV19 and TRBJ2-5 for the parts outside the CDR3, the full variable domain is DGGITQSPKYLFRKEGQNVTLSCEQNLNHDAMYWYRQDPGQGLRLIYYSQIVNDFQKGDIAEGYSVSREKKESFPLTVTSAQKNPTAFYLCASSINKETQYFGPGTRLLVL.